A selection of T cell receptor beta chains follows, all from one sample in a study of CD8 T cells in ankylosing spondylitis. One entry per CDR3 protein results from TCRdb running MiXCR on the 5' RACE reads. The sample records roughly 350,000 distinct CDR3 sequences, roughly 8% being singletons. Sequencing used blood, either unsorted or a sorted T cell fraction (not recorded which). The receptors here all came from a male donor with ankylosing spondylitis. The CDR3 runs from the conserved cysteine through the conserved F or W. The D gene is left open where the match is weak. The listing skips clone size in some rows; elsewhere it reads once, few, many or a size class.

V,J,D,size,CDR3,DNA
TRBV27,TRBJ2-7,-,-,CASSSGPYGRGYEQYF,TGTGCCAGCAGTTCGGGGCCGTACGGGAGAGGCTACGAGCAGTACTTC
TRBV20-1,TRBJ2-7,-,few,CSARDSTSGPSYEQYF,TGCAGTGCTAGAGATTCTACGAGTGGTCCCTCCTACGAGCAGTACTTC
TRBV29-1,TRBJ2-1,TRBD2,-,CSVSGRALDNEQFF,TGCAGCGTTAGCGGGAGGGCCCTGGACAATGAGCAGTTCTTC
TRBV4-3,TRBJ2-6,-,-,CASSQGSSGSILSGANVLTF,TGCGCCAGCAGCCAAGGGTCTTCAGGGAGCATACTCTCTGGGGCCAACGTCCTGACTTTC
TRBV5-8,TRBJ2-7,TRBD1,few,CASSIGTGAGEQYF,TGTGCCAGCAGCATAGGGACAGGGGCCGGCGAGCAGTACTTC
TRBV9,TRBJ2-2,-,many,CASSVRGTDSTGELFF,TGTGCCAGCAGCGTAAGGGGGACGGACTCGACCGGGGAGCTGTTTTTT
TRBV27,TRBJ2-7,-,many,CASSLTGHWEQYF,TGTGCCAGCAGTTTAACGGGGCATTGGGAGCAGTACTTC
TRBV5-1,TRBJ1-1,-,few,CASSLGGTLGHTEAFF,TGCGCCAGCAGCTTGGGTGGCACCCTAGGGCACACTGAAGCTTTCTTT
TRBV12-3/TRBV12-4,TRBJ1-5,TRBD1,-,CATSTGEDQPQHF,TGTGCCACCTCGACAGGGGAGGATCAGCCCCAGCATTTT
TRBV15,TRBJ1-5,-,many,CATSRGWQGNQPQHF,TGTGCCACCAGCAGAGGTTGGCAGGGAAATCAGCCCCAGCATTTT
TRBV6-5,TRBJ1-1,TRBD1,few,CASSFQGGMTTEAFF,TGTGCCAGCAGTTTCCAGGGGGGCATGACCACTGAAGCTTTCTTT
TRBV29-1,TRBJ2-3,-,-,CSSASSQYETSTDTQYF,TGCAGCAGCGCCAGCTCCCAATACGAAACTAGCACAGATACGCAGTATTTT
TRBV10-3,TRBJ2-3,-,many,CAISAAYTDTQYF,TGTGCCATCAGTGCGGCCTACACAGATACGCAGTATTTT
TRBV29-1,TRBJ2-1,TRBD1,few,CSVRTGGTNEQFF,TGCAGCGTTCGGACAGGGGGCACGAATGAGCAGTTCTTC
TRBV29-1,TRBJ2-1,TRBD2,few,CSVGEVSGSLPGQFF,TGCAGCGTTGGGGAAGTTAGCGGGTCCTTACCCGGGCAGTTCTTC
TRBV6-2/TRBV6-3,TRBJ2-7,TRBD1,many,CASTNRGPGYEQYF,TGTGCCAGCACCAACAGGGGGCCGGGCTACGAGCAGTACTTC
TRBV12-3/TRBV12-4,TRBJ2-3,TRBD2,few,CASSLATSGSADTQYF,TGTGCCAGCAGTTTAGCTACTAGCGGGAGTGCAGATACGCAGTATTTT
TRBV29-1,TRBJ2-1,-,-,CSVERFRRNEQFF,TGCAGCGTTGAGAGGTTTCGACGCAATGAGCAGTTCTTC
TRBV10-1,TRBJ2-5,-,few,CASSGINRELQYF,TGCGCCAGCAGTGGAATTAACAGGGAGCTGCAGTACTTC
TRBV6-5,TRBJ2-2,-,few,CASSYVGDGELFF,TGTGCCAGCAGTTACGTCGGGGACGGGGAGCTGTTTTTT
TRBV29-1,TRBJ1-1,-,-,CSVVPLNTEAFF,TGCAGCGTTGTCCCCCTCAACACTGAAGCTTTCTTT
TRBV4-1,TRBJ1-2,-,-,CASSQEMGGSGDGYTF,TGCGCCAGCAGCCAAGAAATGGGGGGGTCGGGCGATGGCTACACCTTC
TRBV9,TRBJ1-1,TRBD1,-,CASSVSETGASGTEAFF,TGTGCCAGCAGCGTATCCGAGACAGGGGCTTCGGGGACTGAAGCTTTCTTT
TRBV3-1,TRBJ1-1,TRBD1,-,CASSQVTGATEAFF,TGTGCCAGCAGCCAAGTTACAGGGGCCACTGAAGCTTTCTTT
TRBV18,TRBJ2-7,TRBD1,few,CASSPRTGGAEQYF,TGTGCCAGCTCACCGAGGACAGGGGGCGCGGAGCAGTACTTC
TRBV11-2,TRBJ2-7,TRBD1,many,CASSSITGQRHYEQYF,TGTGCCAGCAGCTCCATAACGGGACAGAGACATTACGAGCAGTACTTC
TRBV7-2,TRBJ2-3,TRBD2,many,CASSLEIAGYTDTQYF,TGTGCCAGCAGCTTAGAAATAGCGGGCTACACAGATACGCAGTATTTT
TRBV5-5,TRBJ2-7,TRBD2,few,CASTIPKAGGSSYEQYF,TGTGCCAGCACCATCCCAAAAGCGGGAGGCAGTTCCTACGAGCAGTACTTC
TRBV7-9,TRBJ1-2,-,-,CASSLGGGRDYGYTF,TGTGCCAGCAGCTTAGGAGGGGGAAGAGACTATGGCTACACCTTC
TRBV4-3,TRBJ2-7,-,-,CASSQDLGLAYEQYF,TGCGCCAGCAGCCAAGACTTAGGGCTAGCGTACGAGCAGTACTTC
TRBV10-2,TRBJ2-5,-,-,CASTTTRSGETQYF,TGCGCCAGCACTACCACCAGGTCGGGGGAGACCCAGTACTTC
TRBV14,TRBJ2-1,-,many,CASSQDLGPGEQFF,TGTGCCAGCAGCCAAGATCTCGGCCCAGGTGAGCAGTTCTTC
TRBV5-1,TRBJ1-1,-,few,CASSLVGGGGTEAFF,TGCGCCAGCAGCTTGGTCGGGGGCGGTGGCACTGAAGCTTTCTTT
TRBV28,TRBJ2-1,-,-,CASRQRNNEQFF,TGTGCCAGCAGACAGCGCAATAATGAGCAGTTCTTC
TRBV20-1,TRBJ2-1,TRBD2,-,CSADPGLAGAQAYNEQFF,TGCAGTGCTGATCCGGGACTAGCGGGAGCCCAGGCATACAATGAGCAGTTCTTC
TRBV7-2,TRBJ2-3,TRBD1,few,CASSHTGTGFVDTQYF,TGTGCCAGCAGCCACACCGGGACAGGGTTTGTGGATACGCAGTATTTT